The present entry profiles one T cell receptor beta chain with its context. Its antigen is still unknown. This CDR3 is 12 amino acids long. Germline V gene lookup returns CDR1 MGHRA and CDR2 YSYEKL. These data originate in a study of T cells expressing NK-cell markers. Study-wide results and caveats: A range of roughly 1.0-7.0% of CD8+ T cells consisted of dominant NKG2C+ clonotypes in 5 or 6 donors.

Beta-chain TCR cDNA was generated via 5'RACE template switching with UMIs. TCRdb re-called the 5' RACE reads; one entry per CDR3 protein, DNA not given. The sample data list about 150,000 distinct CDR3 sequences. The specimen sequenced was blood T cells: a sorted CD56 or NKG2C T cell subset, CD4+ or CD8+ T cells, or bulk PBMC T cells (not recorded which). The chain joins TRBV4-1 to TRBJ2-3. This TCR was recovered from a woman in her 50s in good health. Here the CDR3 reads CASRSFTDTQYF.